Each of the 21 T cell receptor beta chains below was sequenced from the same sample in a study of T cells in Graves' hyperthyroidism and ophthalmopathy. The CDR3 regions of TCR beta were amplified from RNA transcripts. During a first-round RT-PCR of the TCR CDR3, the HTBI primer set was used. From the multiplex PCR reads, TCRdb called clonotypes with MiXCR, one entry per CDR3 protein. Seen here are roughly 380,000 distinct CDR3 sequences, more than 11% observed once, and the top ten hold 9.5% to 11%. The sequenced sample consisted of blood. The receptors originated from an older woman with Graves' hyperthyroidism.

This clonotype was counted many times. This chain uses TRBV28 with TRBJ1-4; 9 nucleotides align to TRBD1. This CDR3 is 15 amino acids long. Germline CDR1 is MDHEN and CDR2 is SYDVKM. The V gene end was trimmed by 2 bases and the J gene end by 5 bases; junction bases not matched to a gene: 3. Written as DNA, the CDR3 is TGTGCCAGCAGTTTAGGGACAGGGCGGAATGAAAAACTGTTTTTT. As protein: CASSLGTGRNEKLFF.

The chain couples TRBV28 to TRBJ2-1; D possibly matches TRBD1 or TRBD2 (6 bases each). CDR1 is MDHEN and CDR2 is SYDVKM in the germline V gene. CDR3 size: 15 residues. V lost 7 bases to trimming and J lost 0 bases, with 13 bases between them. The CDR3 nucleotides read TGTGCCAGCAAGGGGGGACGCAGCTCCTACAATGAGCAGTTCTTC. This gives the protein CASKGGRSSYNEQFF.

The chain joins TRBV2 to TRBJ2-4; 10 nucleotides line up with TRBD2. With 4 bases clipped from V and 1 base from J, the junction kept 7 bases outside the gene matches. The CDR3 sequence is 17 residues long. CDR1 SNHLY and CDR2 FYNNEI come from the germline V gene. The CDR3 is CASSGLAGVAAKNIQYF. The CDR3 DNA is TGTGCCAGCAGTGGGCTAGCGGGAGTGGCGGCCAAAAACATTCAGTACTTC. Based on the CDR3 plus reference TRBV2 and TRBJ2-4, the full variable domain is EPEVTQTPSHQVTQMGQEVILRCVPISNHLYFYWYRQILGQKVEFLVSFYNNEISEKSEIFDDQFSVERPDGSNFTLKIRSTKLEDSAMYFCASSGLAGVAAKNIQYFGAGTRLSVL.

The table lists this clonotype with many counts. The rearrangement uses TRBV11-2 and TRBJ2-2; D is possibly TRBD2 (6 bases). V was trimmed by 4 bases and J by 2 bases, leaving 11 bases between them. This CDR3 comprises 15 residues. CDR1 SGHAT and CDR2 FQNNGV come from the germline V gene. The DNA of the CDR3 is TGTGCCAGCAGCTACACCGGGACTAACACCGGGGAGCTGTTTTTT. Translation gives CASSYTGTNTGELFF.

This clonotype was recorded at least ten times. The chain carries TRBV7-9 and TRBJ2-1, with D unclear. Germline assignment: CDR1 SEHNR and CDR2 FQNEAQ (reference sequence). Between the trimmed V and J ends, which lost 5 bases and 6 bases, there was a span of 14 bases. This CDR3 is built from 14 residues. DNA for the CDR3: TGTGCCAGCAGCCCCCACCGGGCAGGCAATGAGCAGTTCTTC. Protein product: CASSPHRAGNEQFF.

This clonotype has at least ten counts. V usage is TRBV5-6 and J usage is TRBJ2-3; either TRBD1 or TRBD2 may supply D (5 bases each). Germline V gene data show CDR1 as SGHDT and CDR2 as YYEEEE. CDR3 size: 15 residues. Trimming left V 4 bases short and J 6 bases short, with 18 bases between. For the CDR3, the DNA is TGTGCCAGCAGCAACGGGGCTAACACGCTGGATACGCAGTATTTT. Translation gives CASSNGANTLDTQYF.

About this clonotype itself: This clone may be a read error of a much larger clone one base away. The V call is TRBV5-1, the J call TRBJ2-1, with 14 positions matching TRBD2. J lost 9 bases, V lost 4 bases, and 6 bases had no gene match. This CDR3 comprises 15 residues. Germline V gene lookup returns CDR1 SGHRS and CDR2 YFSETQ. Here the CDR3 reads CASSLGTSGSTEQFF. The CDR3 coding sequence is TGCGCCAGCAGCCTCGGGACTAGCGGGAGTACTGAGCAGTTCTTC.

This clonotype was seen a handful of times. This chain links TRBV7-9 with TRBJ1-2; D unclear. CDR1 is SEHNR, CDR2 FQNEAQ, per germline (reference sequence). V shed 7 bases and J shed 7 bases, with 16 bases lying between them. This CDR3 comprises 13 residues. The CDR3 DNA reads TGTGCCAGCACGATTAGTAGGGAATTTGGCTACACCTTC. Translated, it gives CASTISREFGYTF.

The table lists this clonotype with a few counts. The V gene is TRBV15, the J gene TRBJ1-1; a weak D match, TRBD1 (5 bases). Per germline, CDR1 LNHNV and CDR2 YYDKDF (reference sequence). Trimming took 2 bases from V and 3 from J, leaving 13 bases between them. The CDR3 runs to 15 residues. This CDR3 reads CATSRPNQGYTEAFF. The CDR3 DNA reads as TGTGCCACCAGCAGACCAAATCAGGGTTACACTGAAGCTTTCTTT.

This clonotype was observed many times. The chain joins TRBV10-3 to TRBJ1-2, with D unresolved. Germline V gene lookup returns CDR1 ENHRY and CDR2 SYGVKD. The CDR3 covers 11 residues. The V and J ends lost 3 bases and 2 bases respectively, with 1 base between them. The CDR3 DNA reads as TGTGCCATCAGTGAAAACTATGGCTACACCTTC. This codes for CAISENYGYTF.

In its sample, this clonotype was seen many times. The chain couples TRBV20-1 to TRBJ2-7; 11 bases line up with TRBD1. CDR3 size: 13 residues. Germline V gene data show CDR1 as DFQATT and CDR2 as SNEGSKA (reference sequence). V lost 6 bases and J lost 6; bases outside the gene matches: 7. DNA for the CDR3: TGCAGTGCCCGGACAGGGGGCTCGGTCGAGCAGTACTTC. Translated, it gives CSARTGGSVEQYF.

The chain has TRBV20-1 and TRBJ2-4, with 8 bases that match TRBD2. The V gene's germline CDR1 is DFQATT and CDR2 SNEGSKA (reference sequence). The CDR3 is made up of 13 amino acids. V shed 6 bases, J shed 8 bases, and the junction held 9 bases outside the gene matches. CDR3 protein: CSATQREGDIQYF. In DNA, the CDR3 is TGCAGTGCCACCCAACGGGAGGGGGACATTCAGTACTTC.

The table lists this clonotype with many counts. The genes are TRBV3-1 and TRBJ1-5, with D possibly being TRBD1 (5 bases). V gave up 5 bases and J gave up 6 bases, with 14 bases separating them. The length of the CDR3 is 14 residues. Per germline, CDR1 LGHDT and CDR2 YNNKEL (reference sequence). The CDR3 DNA follows: TGTGCCAGCAGCTGGGACGGAGCGAGTCAGCCCCAGCATTTT. Protein product: CASSWDGASQPQHF.

The sample holds many counts of this clonotype. This chain connects TRBV5-1 to TRBJ2-7, with 7 bases lining up with TRBD1. After removal of 4 bases from V and 0 bases from J, the junction contained 16 bases not matched to a gene. Germline V CDR1 and CDR2: SGHRS, YFSETQ. This CDR3 spans 18 amino acids. The CDR3 reads CASSLEPIRDSYSYEQYF. DNA of the CDR3: TGCGCCAGCAGCCTCGAACCAATACGGGACAGCTACTCCTACGAGCAGTACTTC. Full variable domain (remainder filled in from reference TRBV5-1 and TRBJ2-7): KAGVTQTPRYLIKTRGQQVTLSCSPISGHRSVSWYQQTPGQGLQFLFEYFSETQRNKGNFPGRFSGRQFSNSRSEMNVSTLELGDSALYLCASSLEPIRDSYSYEQYFGPGTRLTVT.

This clonotype has at least ten counts. The chain combines TRBV2 with TRBJ2-1; D is unclear. The CDR3 is 13 residues long. V was clipped by 4 bases and J by 4 bases, with 8 bases between them. Germline-derived CDR1 and CDR2 are SNHLY and FYNNEI. The CDR3 coding sequence is TGTGCCAGCAGTGCTACCGCTTACAATGAGCAGTTCTTC. It specifies CASSATAYNEQFF.

This clonotype was counted at least ten times. The chain links TRBV7-3 to TRBJ1-1; TRBD1 is a possible D gene (6 bases). CDR3 length: 13 residues. Germline-derived CDR1 and CDR2 are SGHTA and FQGTGA. Trimming took off 3 bases at V and 3 bases at J, with 8 bases between the two ends. The CDR3 protein is CASSLEGDTEAFF. Here the CDR3 DNA reads TGTGCCAGCAGCTTGGAGGGGGACACTGAAGCTTTCTTT.

In its sample, this clonotype was seen many times. The chain employs TRBV6-2 or TRBV6-3 and TRBJ2-7; TRBD2 matches 7 bases. V lost 6 bases to trimming and J lost 6 bases; unmatched junction nucleotides: 8. Germline V gives CDR1 MNHEY, CDR2 SVGEGT. The length of the CDR3 is 13 residues. CDR3 DNA: TGTGCCAGCAGCCCGCGGGAGACCACCGAGCAGTACTTC. Translating gives CASSPRETTEQYF.

This clonotype was counted ten times or more. The genes are TRBV4-1 and TRBJ2-1, with no clear D. Germline CDR1 is MGHRA and CDR2 is YSYEKL. V was clipped by 3 bases and J by 6 bases, with 12 bases between them. This CDR3 is 14 amino acids long. The CDR3 coding sequence is TGCGCCAGCAGCCAGATGGAGCTTAGCAATGAGCAGTTCTTC. It translates to CASSQMELSNEQFF.

The rearrangement joins TRBV5-1 to TRBJ2-7; D might be TRBD1 (6 bases). CDR3 length equals 15 residues. Germline V gene data show CDR1 as SGHRS and CDR2 as YFSETQ. Trimming took off 0 bases at V and 1 base at J, with 11 bases between the two ends. CDR3 nucleotide sequence: TGCGCCAGCAGCTTGGGGTCAGGGGAATCCTACGAGCAGTACTTC. Protein product: CASSLGSGESYEQYF. Full variable domain (remainder filled in from reference TRBV5-1 and TRBJ2-7): KAGVTQTPRYLIKTRGQQVTLSCSPISGHRSVSWYQQTPGQGLQFLFEYFSETQRNKGNFPGRFSGRQFSNSRSEMNVSTLELGDSALYLCASSLGSGESYEQYFGPGTRLTVT.

This clonotype was seen only a few times. CDR3 nucleotide sequence: TGTGCCTGGAGTGTAATGACGATCGGGGAGCAGTACTTC. Translated, it gives CAWSVMTIGEQYF. The chain couples TRBV30 to TRBJ2-7; the D is unclear. There are 13 residues in the CDR3. The V and J ends lost 0 bases and 7 bases respectively, with 13 bases between them. Looked up from germline, CDR1 is GTSNPN and CDR2 is SVGIG (reference sequence).

This clonotype was found many times. The chain is built from TRBV5-4 and TRBJ1-1, with TRBD1 as a possible D gene (6 bases). The germline V and J ends were trimmed by 2 bases and 7 bases, with 21 bases remaining between them. The CDR3 has 16 residues. Germline V gene data show CDR1 as SGHNT and CDR2 as YYREEE (reference sequence). CDR3 nucleotide sequence: TGTGCCAGCAGCTTACCCGGGACATACCTTCTCGATGAAGCTTTCTTT. Amino acids: CASSLPGTYLLDEAFF.